This T cell receptor (beta chain) was identified during a study of T cells expressing NK-cell markers. Points from the study as a whole: In a few donors, these clonotypes also led the CD3+CD56-NKG2C+ fraction.

The CDR3 has 13 residues. In germline, CDR1 is SGHAT, CDR2 FQNNGV. TCRdb re-called the 5' RACE reads, yielding one record per CDR3 amino acid sequence without DNA. This sample carries under 600,000 distinct CDR3 sequences, with 1.4% going to the ten biggest clones. Concerning this clonotype: Its target is unknown.

The TCR originated in a woman aged 45-60 years in good health. Sequencing was carried out using blood T cells: a sorted CD56 or NKG2C T cell subset, CD4+ or CD8+ T cells, or bulk PBMC T cells (not recorded which). This sequence joins TRBV11-2 and TRBJ2-2. The CDR3 sequence: CASSPSPTGELFF.